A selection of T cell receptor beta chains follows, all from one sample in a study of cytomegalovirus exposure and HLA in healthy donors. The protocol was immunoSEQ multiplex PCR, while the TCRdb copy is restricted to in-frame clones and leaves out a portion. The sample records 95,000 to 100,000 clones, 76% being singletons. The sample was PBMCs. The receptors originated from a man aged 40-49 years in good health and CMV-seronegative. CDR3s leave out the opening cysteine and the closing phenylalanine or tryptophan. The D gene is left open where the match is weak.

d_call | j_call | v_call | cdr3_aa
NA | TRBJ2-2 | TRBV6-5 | ASRSWQANTGELF
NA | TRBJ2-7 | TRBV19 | ASSPREGGYEQY
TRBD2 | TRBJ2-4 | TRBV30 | AWSGGGSRDIQY
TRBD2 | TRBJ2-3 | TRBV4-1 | ASSQLAGTDTQY
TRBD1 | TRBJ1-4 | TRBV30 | AWSGGTVEKLF
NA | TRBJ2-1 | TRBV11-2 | ASSLVRTAYNEQF
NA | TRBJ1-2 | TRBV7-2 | ASSPGVYGYT
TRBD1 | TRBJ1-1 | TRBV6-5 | ASSRPQGENTEAF
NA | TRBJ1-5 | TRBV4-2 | ASSQETTRYSNQPQH
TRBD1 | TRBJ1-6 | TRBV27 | ASSLPDRGYNSPLH
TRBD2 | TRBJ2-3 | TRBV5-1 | ASSFGGGIGDTQY
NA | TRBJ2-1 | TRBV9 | ASSVVGGNLQF
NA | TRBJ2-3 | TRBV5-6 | ASSRDSSQIGQY
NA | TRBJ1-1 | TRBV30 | AWSGQEAF
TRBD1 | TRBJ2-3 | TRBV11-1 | ASSATGATDTQY
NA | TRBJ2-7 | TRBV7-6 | ASCPAVGGYEQY
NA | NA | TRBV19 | ASSIQGGQYEQY
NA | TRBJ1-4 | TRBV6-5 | ASSPMGGTNEKLF
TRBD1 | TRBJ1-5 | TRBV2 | ASSDRAINQPQH
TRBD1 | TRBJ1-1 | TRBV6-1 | ASSEVRQGASEAF
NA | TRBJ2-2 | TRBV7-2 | ASSYFGGDTGELF
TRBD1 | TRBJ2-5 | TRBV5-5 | ASSGQGEETQY
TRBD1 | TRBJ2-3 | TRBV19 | ASSTDRASTDTQY
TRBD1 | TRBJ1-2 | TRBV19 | ASSTQGGGNYGYT
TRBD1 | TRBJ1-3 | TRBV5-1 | ASSRGTGVAENTIY
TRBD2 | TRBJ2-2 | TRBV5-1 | ASSSHKGLAGGRTGELF
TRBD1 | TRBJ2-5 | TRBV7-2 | ASSQGQQETQY
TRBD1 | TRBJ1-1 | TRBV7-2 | ASSGQANTEAF
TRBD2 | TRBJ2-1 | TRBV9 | ASSVEAGAYNEQF
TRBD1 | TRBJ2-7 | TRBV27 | ASSFVPGTVYEQY
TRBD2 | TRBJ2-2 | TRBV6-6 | AGSYGLAGGTGELF
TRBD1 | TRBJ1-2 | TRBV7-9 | ASSPDRRANYGYT
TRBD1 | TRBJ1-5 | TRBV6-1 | ASSRQGANNQPQH
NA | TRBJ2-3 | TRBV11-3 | ASSLLASTDTQY
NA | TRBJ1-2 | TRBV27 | ASSPNTGLVYGYT
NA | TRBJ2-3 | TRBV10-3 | AISESQLLANLRTDTQY
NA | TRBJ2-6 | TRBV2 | ASRADSSGANVLT
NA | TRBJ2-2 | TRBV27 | ASSFEVPEPNTGELF
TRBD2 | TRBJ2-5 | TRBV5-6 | ASQAGGTQY
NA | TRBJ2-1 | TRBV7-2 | ASSLDMIGNQF
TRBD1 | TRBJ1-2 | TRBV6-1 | ASRETGGNYGYT
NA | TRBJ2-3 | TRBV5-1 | ASSLDPSTDTQY
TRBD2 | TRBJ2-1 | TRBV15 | ATSGGTSGRNEQF
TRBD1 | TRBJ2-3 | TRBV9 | ASSASMGDRGPDTQY
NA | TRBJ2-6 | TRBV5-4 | ASSFWQGGWANVLT
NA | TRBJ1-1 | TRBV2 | ASSELDSNTEAF
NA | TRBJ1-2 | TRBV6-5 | ASRAQGLDYGYT
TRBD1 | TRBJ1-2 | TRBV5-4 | ASSWDRGYPNYGYT